This is a list of T cell receptor beta chains from one sample in a study of blood T cell repertoires in COVID-19. Profiled with immunoSEQ multiplex PCR; TCRdb holds only in-frame clones, not every one. There are 180,000 or so clones in the sample; 85% to 90% occur only once, and less than 9% lies in the top ten. The sequencing sample was made of peripheral blood. These receptors all come from a woman aged 55-69 years with acute or convalescent COVID-19. Both conserved end residues are part of each CDR3. A D gene is named only where the DNA matches it firmly. The size field is filled for only some rows; it gives once, few, many or a size class.

J gene: TRBJ1-1; D gene: NA; V gene: TRBV7-9; clone size: NA; CDR3 protein: CASSLQRGTEAFF; CDR3 DNA: TGTGCCAGCAGCTTACAGCGGGGCACTGAAGCTTTCTTT
J gene: TRBJ2-3; D gene: TRBD1; V gene: TRBV19; clone size: NA; CDR3 protein: CASSIRAQGAGTQYF; CDR3 DNA: TGTGCCAGTAGTATTCGGGCTCAGGGGGCAGGTACGCAGTATTTT
J gene: TRBJ1-1; D gene: NA; V gene: TRBV29-1; clone size: NA; CDR3 protein: CSVVTGNTEAFF; CDR3 DNA: TGCAGCGTCGTAACAGGAAACACTGAAGCTTTCTTT
J gene: TRBJ1-2; D gene: NA; V gene: TRBV3-1/TRBV3-2; clone size: NA; CDR3 protein: CASSSGPNYGYTF; CDR3 DNA: TGTGCCAGCAGCAGCGGACCGAACTATGGCTACACCTTC
J gene: TRBJ1-2; D gene: NA; V gene: TRBV30; clone size: NA; CDR3 protein: CAWSSTLGVNYGYTF; CDR3 DNA: TGTGCCTGGAGTTCCACCTTAGGGGTTAACTATGGCTACACCTTC
J gene: TRBJ1-5; D gene: NA; V gene: TRBV19; clone size: NA; CDR3 protein: CASIDSGGKNQPQHF; CDR3 DNA: TGTGCCAGTATAGACTCTGGGGGCAAGAATCAGCCCCAGCATTTT
J gene: TRBJ1-2; D gene: NA; V gene: TRBV7-9; clone size: NA; CDR3 protein: CASSLVGGANGYTF; CDR3 DNA: TGTGCCAGCAGCTTAGTAGGGGGGGCGAATGGCTACACCTTC
J gene: TRBJ1-1; D gene: NA; V gene: TRBV6-5; clone size: NA; CDR3 protein: CASRYSGGAEAFF; CDR3 DNA: TGTGCCAGCAGATACTCCGGTGGAGCTGAAGCTTTCTTT
J gene: TRBJ2-2; D gene: TRBD1; V gene: TRBV4-2; clone size: NA; CDR3 protein: CASSQLTTGFTGELFF; CDR3 DNA: TGTGCCAGCAGCCAACTTACGACAGGGTTCACCGGGGAGCTGTTTTTT
J gene: TRBJ1-1; D gene: NA; V gene: TRBV3-1/TRBV3-2; clone size: NA; CDR3 protein: CASGGGTEAFF; CDR3 DNA: TGTGCCAGCGGGGGGGGCACTGAAGCTTTCTTT
J gene: TRBJ1-2; D gene: TRBD1; V gene: TRBV28; clone size: once; CDR3 protein: CASSLNRGIGYTF; CDR3 DNA: TGTGCCAGCAGTTTAAACAGGGGAATTGGCTACACCTTC
J gene: TRBJ1-6; D gene: NA; V gene: TRBV6-5; clone size: NA; CDR3 protein: CASSYSAVRSPLHF; CDR3 DNA: TGTGCCAGCAGTTACTCGGCAGTGCGGTCACCCCTCCACTTT
J gene: TRBJ1-5; D gene: NA; V gene: TRBV5-6; clone size: few; CDR3 protein: CASSLGGYSNQPQHF; CDR3 DNA: TGTGCCAGCAGCTTGGGAGGGTATAGCAATCAGCCCCAGCATTTT
J gene: TRBJ1-2; D gene: NA; V gene: TRBV28; clone size: NA; CDR3 protein: CASSLDNNYGYTF; CDR3 DNA: TGTGCCAGCAGTTTAGACAACAACTATGGCTACACCTTC
J gene: TRBJ1-2; D gene: NA; V gene: TRBV3-1/TRBV3-2; clone size: NA; CDR3 protein: CASSPAWTYAHYGYTF; CDR3 DNA: TGTGCCAGCAGCCCAGCCTGGACATATGCTCACTATGGCTACACCTTC
J gene: TRBJ2-2; D gene: NA; V gene: TRBV6-5; clone size: NA; CDR3 protein: CASRHTGYYTGELFF; CDR3 DNA: TGTGCCAGCAGACATACAGGGTATTACACCGGGGAGCTGTTTTTT
J gene: TRBJ1-6; D gene: TRBD1; V gene: TRBV10-3; clone size: NA; CDR3 protein: CAISERTGSSSPLHF; CDR3 DNA: TGTGCCATCAGTGAGAGGACAGGGTCGAGTTCACCCCTCCACTTT
J gene: TRBJ1-3; D gene: TRBD1; V gene: TRBV12-5; clone size: NA; CDR3 protein: CASGLVLGGLGTFGNTIYF; CDR3 DNA: TGTGCTAGTGGTTTGGTCCTAGGGGGCCTAGGGACGTTTGGAAACACCATATATTTT
J gene: TRBJ1-1; D gene: TRBD1; V gene: TRBV18; clone size: NA; CDR3 protein: CASSPGGGGRQAFF; CDR3 DNA: TGTGCCAGCTCACCAGGAGGGGGCGGGAGGCAAGCTTTCTTT
J gene: TRBJ2-4; D gene: TRBD1; V gene: TRBV2; clone size: NA; CDR3 protein: CASSVGQGLGQYF; CDR3 DNA: TGTGCCAGCAGTGTAGGACAGGGCCTCGGTCAGTACTTC
J gene: TRBJ2-7; D gene: TRBD1; V gene: TRBV4-1; clone size: few; CDR3 protein: CASSQTPGGQGATYEQYF; CDR3 DNA: TGCGCCAGCAGCCAGACCCCGGGGGGACAGGGGGCGACCTACGAGCAGTACTTC
J gene: TRBJ1-3; D gene: NA; V gene: TRBV2; clone size: NA; CDR3 protein: CASRAAGNTIYF; CDR3 DNA: TGTGCCAGCAGGGCCGCTGGAAACACCATATATTTT
J gene: TRBJ1-5; D gene: NA; V gene: TRBV19; clone size: NA; CDR3 protein: CASSIGGQINQPQHF; CDR3 DNA: TGTGCCAGTAGTATTGGTGGACAGATCAATCAGCCCCAGCATTTT
J gene: TRBJ2-1; D gene: NA; V gene: TRBV27; clone size: medium-sized; CDR3 protein: CASSFASPNEQFF; CDR3 DNA: TGTGCCAGCAGTTTTGCGTCCCCCAATGAGCAGTTCTTC
J gene: TRBJ2-5; D gene: TRBD2; V gene: TRBV5-1; clone size: NA; CDR3 protein: CASSKGTSGSMETQYF; CDR3 DNA: TGCGCCAGCAGCAAAGGGACTAGCGGGAGTATGGAGACCCAGTACTTC
J gene: TRBJ1-3; D gene: NA; V gene: TRBV4-1; clone size: NA; CDR3 protein: CASSQGVRISGNTIYF; CDR3 DNA: TGCGCCAGCAGCCAAGGTGTGAGGATCTCTGGAAACACCATATATTTT
J gene: TRBJ1-2; D gene: NA; V gene: TRBV15; clone size: many; CDR3 protein: CATSSREAYGYTF; CDR3 DNA: TGTGCCACCAGCAGTCGCGAGGCTTATGGCTACACCTTC